This TCR beta chain is drawn from a study of blood T cell repertoires in COVID-19. About the research overall: Acute-phase and convalescent COVID-19 samples originated in the United States, Italy and Spain. The cDNA or gDNA used as material had been derived from T cells, B-cell-depleted T cells, or PBMCs.

As processed by the authors: From reference gene primer amplification, estimates of nucleated cell counts were derived. Repertoires were generated with immunoSEQ multiplex PCR, while TCRdb's copy carries only in-frame clones and drops some. V, J and clone size reflect that table, while D and trimming were determined from the DNA. The sample contains about 110,000 clones, 71% of which appear only once. Germline CDR1 and CDR2: LNHNV and YYDKDF (reference sequence). Trimming cost V 0 bases and J 4 bases, with 9 bases left between them. CDR3 size: 14 residues. This receptor was obtained from a woman in her 40s with acute or convalescent COVID-19. Sequencing was carried out using peripheral blood. The gene calls are TRBV15 and TRBJ2-5; maybe TRBD2 (5 bases). CDR3 in amino acids: CATSRDIGGETQYF. The CDR3 DNA follows: TGTGCCACCAGCAGAGATATAGGAGGAGAGACCCAGTACTTC.